These T cell receptor beta chains were read from a single sample in a study of cytotoxic CD8 clonotypes in ibrutinib-treated CLL. Using immunoSEQ multiplex PCR, the repertoire was profiled, and TCRdb retains in-frame clones only, with some absent. The sample contains fewer than 150,000 clones, around four fifths of which appear only once. The source was PBMCs, collected after 24 months of ibrutinib treatment. The origin of the receptors is a human donor with chronic lymphocytic leukemia. CDR3s include the opening cysteine and the closing phenylalanine or tryptophan. D genes are given only for firm matches. Clone size is stated in some rows and not others, as once, few, many or a class when expanded.

d_call: NA; clone_size: NA; j_call: TRBJ2-7; cdr3_length: 13; v_call: TRBV9; cdr3_nt: TGTGCCAGCAGCGTAGTCTCAGGGCACGAGCAGTACTTC; cdr3_aa: CASSVVSGHEQYF
d_call: NA; clone_size: NA; j_call: TRBJ2-3; cdr3_length: 15; v_call: TRBV5-6; cdr3_nt: TGTGCCAGCAGCTTGAATAATAGGGGGACAGATACGCAGTATTTT; cdr3_aa: CASSLNNRGTDTQYF
d_call: NA; clone_size: NA; j_call: TRBJ2-6; cdr3_length: 16; v_call: TRBV30; cdr3_nt: TGTGCCTGGAGCAGGAGGCCTTTTTCTGGGGCCAACGTCCTGACTTTC; cdr3_aa: CAWSRRPFSGANVLTF
d_call: NA; clone_size: NA; j_call: TRBJ1-6; cdr3_length: 13; v_call: TRBV4-1; cdr3_nt: TGCGCCAGCAGCCAACTTGGGAATTCACCCCTCCACTTT; cdr3_aa: CASSQLGNSPLHF
d_call: NA; clone_size: NA; j_call: TRBJ1-4; cdr3_length: 15; v_call: TRBV7-2; cdr3_nt: TGTGCCAGCAGCTTAGCGCTAAGGGTGGGTGAAAAACTGTTTTTT; cdr3_aa: CASSLALRVGEKLFF
d_call: NA; clone_size: NA; j_call: TRBJ2-7; cdr3_length: 14; v_call: TRBV11-3; cdr3_nt: TGTGCCAGCAGCCCGTCGACAGGATCCTACGAGCAGTACTTC; cdr3_aa: CASSPSTGSYEQYF
d_call: TRBD2; clone_size: once; j_call: TRBJ2-5; cdr3_length: 15; v_call: TRBV6-5; cdr3_nt: TGTGCCAGCAGCCCAGGGACTAGCGGGCAAGAGACCCAGTACTTC; cdr3_aa: CASSPGTSGQETQYF
d_call: TRBD1; clone_size: NA; j_call: TRBJ1-4; cdr3_length: 14; v_call: TRBV5-8; cdr3_nt: TGTGCCAGCAGCTCGGACAGGGTCATCGAAAAACTGTTTTTT; cdr3_aa: CASSSDRVIEKLFF
d_call: NA; clone_size: NA; j_call: TRBJ2-5; cdr3_length: 14; v_call: TRBV7-5; cdr3_nt: TGTGTCAGAAGCTTAGCAACGGATCAAGAGACCCAGTACTTC; cdr3_aa: CVRSLATDQETQYF
d_call: NA; clone_size: NA; j_call: TRBJ1-1; cdr3_length: 14; v_call: TRBV2; cdr3_nt: TGTGCCAGCAGTGGCGGGGGGATTAACACTGAAGCTTTCTTT; cdr3_aa: CASSGGGINTEAFF
d_call: NA; clone_size: once; j_call: TRBJ2-5; cdr3_length: 13; v_call: TRBV19; cdr3_nt: TGTGCCAGTGCCGAGGGGCGGCAAGAGACCCAGTACTTC; cdr3_aa: CASAEGRQETQYF
d_call: TRBD2; clone_size: NA; j_call: TRBJ2-7; cdr3_length: 16; v_call: TRBV30; cdr3_nt: TGTGCCTGGAGTGGTCCGGGCGGGGGGGCCGCCTACGAGCAGTACTTC; cdr3_aa: CAWSGPGGGAAYEQYF
d_call: NA; clone_size: NA; j_call: TRBJ1-2; cdr3_length: 14; v_call: TRBV7-2; cdr3_nt: TGTGCCAGCAGCTTAGGTAGAGGAAACTATGGCTACACCTTC; cdr3_aa: CASSLGRGNYGYTF
d_call: NA; clone_size: NA; j_call: TRBJ1-2; cdr3_length: 15; v_call: TRBV6-4; cdr3_nt: TGTGCCAGCAGGCCAAAACAGGGCCTATTTACTGGCTACACCTTC; cdr3_aa: CASRPKQGLFTGYTF
d_call: NA; clone_size: NA; j_call: TRBJ1-2; cdr3_length: 15; v_call: TRBV9; cdr3_nt: TGTGCCAGCAGCGCCGCAGGGCGACTTAACTATGGCTACACCTTC; cdr3_aa: CASSAAGRLNYGYTF
d_call: NA; clone_size: once; j_call: TRBJ1-1; cdr3_length: 9; v_call: TRBV20-1; cdr3_nt: TGCAGTGCTAGGGTTGAGGCTTTCTTT; cdr3_aa: CSARVEAFF
d_call: TRBD1; clone_size: NA; j_call: TRBJ2-7; cdr3_length: 13; v_call: TRBV6-1; cdr3_nt: TGTGCCAGCACCCAGGGACAGATCTACGAGCAGTACTTC; cdr3_aa: CASTQGQIYEQYF
d_call: NA; clone_size: NA; j_call: TRBJ2-1; cdr3_length: 16; v_call: TRBV19; cdr3_nt: TGTGCCAGTAGTATAGTTAAGTGGTCGTCCTACAATGAGCAGTTCTTC; cdr3_aa: CASSIVKWSSYNEQFF
d_call: NA; clone_size: NA; j_call: TRBJ1-1; cdr3_length: 14; v_call: TRBV9; cdr3_nt: TGTGCCAGCAGCGTAGGAAGGGGGAACACTGAAGCTTTCTTT; cdr3_aa: CASSVGRGNTEAFF
d_call: NA; clone_size: NA; j_call: TRBJ1-2; cdr3_length: 14; v_call: TRBV7-2; cdr3_nt: TGTGCCAGCAGCCTCCGACAGGAGCTCTATGGCTACACCTTC; cdr3_aa: CASSLRQELYGYTF
d_call: TRBD1; clone_size: NA; j_call: TRBJ1-4; cdr3_length: 15; v_call: TRBV5-6; cdr3_nt: TGTGCCAGCAGCTACGACAGGGAGGTTCGTGAAAAACTGTTTTTT; cdr3_aa: CASSYDREVREKLFF
d_call: NA; clone_size: NA; j_call: TRBJ2-3; cdr3_length: 13; v_call: TRBV7-9; cdr3_nt: TGTGCCAGCAGCGCCCGGGACAAAGATACGCAGTATTTT; cdr3_aa: CASSARDKDTQYF
d_call: NA; clone_size: NA; j_call: TRBJ2-1; cdr3_length: 22; v_call: TRBV9; cdr3_nt: TGTGCCAGCAGCCTTAGCCCCCACCCGGGCCGAGGGATTACGAGCTCCTACAATGAGCAGTTCTTC; cdr3_aa: CASSLSPHPGRGITSSYNEQFF
d_call: NA; clone_size: NA; j_call: TRBJ2-5; cdr3_length: 14; v_call: TRBV9; cdr3_nt: TGTGCCAGCAGCGTCAGGGGCGGTCAAGAGACCCAGTACTTC; cdr3_aa: CASSVRGGQETQYF
d_call: NA; clone_size: few; j_call: TRBJ1-2; cdr3_length: 17; v_call: TRBV27; cdr3_nt: TGTGCCAGCAGTTTACAGGGTTGGGGCCTGGCCTTATTAGGCTACACCTTC; cdr3_aa: CASSLQGWGLALLGYTF
d_call: TRBD1; clone_size: NA; j_call: TRBJ1-2; cdr3_length: 14; v_call: TRBV9; cdr3_nt: TGTGCCAGCAGCCTAAGACAGGGAAGCTATGGCTACACCTTC; cdr3_aa: CASSLRQGSYGYTF
d_call: TRBD1; clone_size: NA; j_call: TRBJ2-5; cdr3_length: 16; v_call: TRBV25-1; cdr3_nt: TGTGCCAGCAGTGGGGGTTGGACAGGGACCCAAGAGACCCAGTACTTC; cdr3_aa: CASSGGWTGTQETQYF
d_call: NA; clone_size: NA; j_call: TRBJ1-6; cdr3_length: 12; v_call: TRBV6-6; cdr3_nt: TGTGCCAGCACCCCCAGCCCCCCACCCCTCCACTTT; cdr3_aa: CASTPSPPPLHF
d_call: NA; clone_size: NA; j_call: TRBJ2-7; cdr3_length: 13; v_call: TRBV28; cdr3_nt: TGTGCCAGCAGTCCTCATACGACTACGCAGCAGTACTTC; cdr3_aa: CASSPHTTTQQYF
d_call: TRBD1; clone_size: NA; j_call: TRBJ1-6; cdr3_length: 15; v_call: TRBV7-9; cdr3_nt: TGTGCCAGCAGCTTAGGGGGACAGGACTCTTCATCCCTCCACTTT; cdr3_aa: CASSLGGQDSSSLHF
d_call: NA; clone_size: NA; j_call: TRBJ2-2; cdr3_length: 17; v_call: TRBV7-9; cdr3_nt: TGTGCCAGCAGCTTAGGGGGTGGAGTCCAGAACACCGGGGAGCTGTTTTTT; cdr3_aa: CASSLGGGVQNTGELFF
d_call: NA; clone_size: NA; j_call: TRBJ1-3; cdr3_length: 13; v_call: TRBV30; cdr3_nt: TGTGCCTGGACCACGGGGTCTGGAAACACCATATATTTT; cdr3_aa: CAWTTGSGNTIYF
d_call: NA; clone_size: NA; j_call: TRBJ2-7; cdr3_length: 11; v_call: TRBV7-2; cdr3_nt: TGTGCCAGCAGCCCCCGCAACGAGCAGTACTTC; cdr3_aa: CASSPRNEQYF
d_call: TRBD2; clone_size: once; j_call: TRBJ2-1; cdr3_length: 17; v_call: TRBV5-1; cdr3_nt: TGCGCCAGCAGCTTTGGTAGCGGGGGGGCTTGGTACAATGAGCAGTTCTTC; cdr3_aa: CASSFGSGGAWYNEQFF
d_call: NA; clone_size: NA; j_call: TRBJ2-7; cdr3_length: 14; v_call: TRBV6-5; cdr3_nt: TGTGCCAGCAGTTACTCCGAACGGATATACGAGCAGTACTTC; cdr3_aa: CASSYSERIYEQYF
d_call: NA; clone_size: NA; j_call: TRBJ1-2; cdr3_length: 16; v_call: TRBV4-2; cdr3_nt: TGTGCCAGCAGCCAAGAATTCAGGGGATCTAACTATGGCTACACCTTC; cdr3_aa: CASSQEFRGSNYGYTF
d_call: TRBD1; clone_size: NA; j_call: TRBJ1-1; cdr3_length: 15; v_call: TRBV5-6; cdr3_nt: TGTGCCAGCAGCTCTGGGACAGGGAAGAACACTGAAGCTTTCTTT; cdr3_aa: CASSSGTGKNTEAFF
d_call: NA; clone_size: NA; j_call: TRBJ1-5; cdr3_length: 14; v_call: TRBV29-1; cdr3_nt: TGCAGCGTTGATGGGGGGGATAGCAATCAGCCCCAGCATTTT; cdr3_aa: CSVDGGDSNQPQHF
d_call: NA; clone_size: NA; j_call: TRBJ1-4; cdr3_length: 16; v_call: TRBV6-6; cdr3_nt: TGTGCCAGCAGTTACGAGGCTTCCTGGGGGAATGAAAAACTGTTTTTT; cdr3_aa: CASSYEASWGNEKLFF
d_call: NA; clone_size: NA; j_call: TRBJ2-4; cdr3_length: 13; v_call: TRBV27; cdr3_nt: TGTGCCAGCAGTCCGGTATCGTGGGGCATTCAGTACTTC; cdr3_aa: CASSPVSWGIQYF
d_call: NA; clone_size: NA; j_call: TRBJ2-2; cdr3_length: 15; v_call: TRBV19; cdr3_nt: TGTGCCAGTAGCACAGGGGGGGGCGACACCGGGGAGCTGTTTTTT; cdr3_aa: CASSTGGGDTGELFF
d_call: NA; clone_size: NA; j_call: TRBJ2-3; cdr3_length: 14; v_call: TRBV28; cdr3_nt: TGTGCCAGCAGTTTAAGGGGTGGAACAGATACGCAGTATTTT; cdr3_aa: CASSLRGGTDTQYF
d_call: NA; clone_size: NA; j_call: TRBJ2-7; cdr3_length: 12; v_call: TRBV30; cdr3_nt: TGTGCCTGGAGTCCCGGGGTGGGTACTGAATACTTC; cdr3_aa: CAWSPGVGTEYF
d_call: TRBD1; clone_size: NA; j_call: TRBJ2-3; cdr3_length: 13; v_call: TRBV27; cdr3_nt: TGTGCCACACAGGGGGATGGCACAGATACGCAGTATTTT; cdr3_aa: CATQGDGTDTQYF
d_call: NA; clone_size: NA; j_call: TRBJ2-7; cdr3_length: 12; v_call: TRBV28; cdr3_nt: TGTGCCACAGAGAAAACATCCTACGAGCAGTACTTC; cdr3_aa: CATEKTSYEQYF
d_call: NA; clone_size: NA; j_call: TRBJ1-2; cdr3_length: 14; v_call: TRBV9; cdr3_nt: TGTGCCAGCAGCGGCGGTGGGGCAGGAGGGGGCTACACCTTC; cdr3_aa: CASSGGGAGGGYTF
d_call: NA; clone_size: NA; j_call: TRBJ1-2; cdr3_length: 13; v_call: TRBV5-1; cdr3_nt: TGCGCCAGCAGCTCCCCAGGGGTGAATGGCTACACCTTC; cdr3_aa: CASSSPGVNGYTF
d_call: TRBD1; clone_size: NA; j_call: TRBJ2-5; cdr3_length: 15; v_call: TRBV7-6; cdr3_nt: TGTGCCAGCAGCCCCGGGACAGCCATCCAAGAGACCCAGTACTTC; cdr3_aa: CASSPGTAIQETQYF
d_call: NA; clone_size: NA; j_call: TRBJ1-6; cdr3_length: 14; v_call: TRBV5-1; cdr3_nt: TGCGCCAGCAGCTTGGATTGGGGTAATTCACCCCTCCACTTT; cdr3_aa: CASSLDWGNSPLHF
d_call: NA; clone_size: NA; j_call: TRBJ2-7; cdr3_length: 15; v_call: TRBV5-1; cdr3_nt: TGCGCCAGCAGCAATAGACGAGGACAGACCTACGAGCAGTACTTC; cdr3_aa: CASSNRRGQTYEQYF
d_call: NA; clone_size: NA; j_call: TRBJ1-1; cdr3_length: 13; v_call: TRBV18; cdr3_nt: TGTGCCAGCTCACTTTACGGCGGTACTGAAGCTTTCTTT; cdr3_aa: CASSLYGGTEAFF
d_call: TRBD1; clone_size: NA; j_call: TRBJ1-2; cdr3_length: 16; v_call: TRBV10-1; cdr3_nt: TGCGCCAGCAGTCCCGGGACAGGGGCCGTAGGAAATGGCTACACCTTC; cdr3_aa: CASSPGTGAVGNGYTF
d_call: NA; clone_size: once; j_call: TRBJ2-1; cdr3_length: 16; v_call: TRBV28; cdr3_nt: TGTGCCAGCAGTTTTAAAAGGCAGCAACCGTCCAATGAGCAGTTCTTC; cdr3_aa: CASSFKRQQPSNEQFF
d_call: NA; clone_size: NA; j_call: TRBJ2-3; cdr3_length: 16; v_call: TRBV5-1; cdr3_nt: TGCGCCAGCACCTTCGACCCAGGCAGAGGCACAGATACGCAGTATTTT; cdr3_aa: CASTFDPGRGTDTQYF
d_call: NA; clone_size: NA; j_call: TRBJ1-3; cdr3_length: 16; v_call: TRBV18; cdr3_nt: TGTGCCAGCTCACCGGGTGCACGGAGCTGGGGCGGCACCATATATTTT; cdr3_aa: CASSPGARSWGGTIYF